A single sample gave rise to the 30 T cell receptor beta chains below, sequenced in a study of blood T cell repertoires in COVID-19. The assay was immunoSEQ multiplex PCR, and TCRdb's table has in-frame clones only and misses some. The data hold 110,000 to 150,000 clones, with roughly 77% observed a single time. The specimen was peripheral blood. The source of these receptors is a woman in her 70s with COVID-19, enrolled during active disease.

The chain combines TRBV11-3 with TRBJ2-3; 8 bases are shared with TRBD2. The V and J ends lost 6 bases and 2 bases, in that order; junction bases with no gene match: 4. CDR1 and CDR2 (germline): SGHNT, YENEEA. The CDR3 length is 14 residues. The CDR3 DNA reads as TGTGCCAGCAGTCCTAGCGGGTTCACAGATACGCAGTATTTT. It translates to CASSPSGFTDTQYF.

Notes on this clone: The same CDR3 is also encoded by other DNA sequences in this sample. V is TRBV29-1 and J is TRBJ1-1; D is ambiguous. This CDR3 is built from 10 residues. Trimming removed 4 bases at V and 5 bases at J, with 5 bases between. Germline CDR1 SQVTM, CDR2 ANQGSEA. DNA for the CDR3: TGCAGCGTTGGAGGGACTGAAGCTTTCTTT. This sequence encodes CSVGGTEAFF.

This sequence joins TRBV7-2 and TRBJ2-1, with a tentative D call TRBD1 (7 bases). CDR3 length: 14 amino acids. Germline values: CDR1 SGHTA, CDR2 FQGNSA. V lost 4 bases and J 9 bases, leaving 16 bases between the germline ends. The DNA of the CDR3 is TGTGCCAGCAGCTCCTACCATCAGGGGGGTGAGCAGTTCTTC. This encodes CASSSYHQGGEQFF.

The chain recombines TRBV6-4 with TRBJ1-2, with D maybe TRBD1 (6 bases). The CDR3 extends over 11 amino acids. Germline CDR1 MRHNA, CDR2 SNTAGT. V lost 6 bases, J lost 7 bases, and 9 bases lay in between. The CDR3 loop reads CASRQGTGYTF. In DNA, the CDR3 is TGTGCCAGCAGACAGGGTACTGGCTACACCTTC.

V usage is TRBV3-1 (or the pseudogene TRBV3-2) and J usage is TRBJ2-7; 9 positions match TRBD1. Germline V CDR1 and CDR2: LGHDT, YNNKEL (reference sequence). The CDR3 spans 14 residues. The junction had 7 bases not matched to a gene; V was cut back by 4 bases and J by 6 bases. CDR3 sequence (DNA): TGTGCCAGCAGCCCGGGACAGGGAGGTCGCGAGCAGTACTTC. Translated, it gives CASSPGQGGREQYF.

This clone appeared a single time. This chain joins TRBV2 and TRBJ2-1; TRBD1 agrees at 11 bases. Germline CDR1 is SNHLY and CDR2 is FYNNEI. V was clipped by 7 bases and J by 3 bases; unmatched bases: 8. CDR3 length equals 16 residues. The CDR3 coding sequence is TGTGCCAGCACCCAGGCCGGGACAGGGGGCTACAATGAGCAGTTCTTC. As protein: CASTQAGTGGYNEQFF.

The rearrangement links TRBV3-1 (or the pseudogene TRBV3-2) to TRBJ2-6; TRBD2 might be the D (6 bases). The CDR3 spans 16 residues. Trimming took off 6 bases at V and 0 bases at J, with 12 bases between the two ends. Germline V lookup: CDR1 LGHDT, CDR2 YNNKEL (reference sequence). Here the CDR3 reads CASSPLGGSGANVLTF. The CDR3, as DNA: TGTGCCAGCAGTCCGCTCGGGGGCTCTGGGGCCAACGTCCTGACTTTC.

This rearrangement joins TRBV19 to TRBJ1-3; D perhaps matches TRBD1 (5 bases). The V and J ends lost 6 bases and 3 bases respectively, with 15 bases between them. Germline CDR1 LNHDA, CDR2 SQIVND (reference sequence). This CDR3 is built from 15 residues. The CDR3 is CASSEQGSYGNTIYF. For the CDR3, the DNA is TGTGCCAGTAGCGAGCAGGGATCTTATGGAAACACCATATATTTT.

In DNA form, the CDR3 reads TGTGCCAGTAGTATAACACAGCTCTCTGGGGCCAACGTCCTGACTTTC. It encodes CASSITQLSGANVLTF. The gene calls are TRBV19 and TRBJ2-6; D is undetermined. CDR1 and CDR2 (germline): LNHDA, SQIVND (reference sequence). The V end lost 2 bases, the J end lost 0 bases, and 8 bases lay between the germline ends. This CDR3 contains 16 residues.

This clone was seen only once. V is TRBV3-1 (or the pseudogene TRBV3-2) and J is TRBJ2-5, with 8 nucleotides matching TRBD2. The CDR3 consists of 16 residues. Germline CDR1 LGHDT, CDR2 YNNKEL (reference sequence). J gave up 4 bases and V 4 bases, and 11 bases lay outside the gene matches. The CDR3 loop reads CASSPGGRSGGETQYF. The CDR3 bases are TGTGCCAGCAGCCCCGGGGGGAGGAGCGGGGGAGAGACCCAGTACTTC.

This chain joins TRBV2 and TRBJ2-3; TRBD1 matches at 9 bases. Germline values: CDR1 SNHLY, CDR2 FYNNEI. This CDR3 comprises 15 residues. J was trimmed by 4 bases and V by 6 bases; bases with no gene match: 8. CDR3 nucleotides: TGTGCCAGCAGGGCCTGGACAGGGGATGCAGATACGCAGTATTTT. Translation gives CASRAWTGDADTQYF.

J is TRBJ2-7 and V is TRBV5-1; no reliable D call. This CDR3 contains 13 residues. Germline CDR1 and CDR2: SGHRS and YFSETQ. The V and J ends lost 3 bases and 3 bases respectively, with 10 bases between them. The CDR3 DNA reads as TGCGCCAGCAGCTCCCCACCGGTCTACGAGCAGTACTTC. This codes for CASSSPPVYEQYF.

This chain uses TRBV7-2 with TRBJ1-1, with a weak D call TRBD1 (6 bases). V lost 4 bases to trimming and J lost 10 bases, with 13 bases between them. Looked up from germline, CDR1 is SGHTA and CDR2 is FQGNSA. This CDR3 is built from 12 residues. CDR3 loop: CASSSRTGLAFF. In DNA, the CDR3 is TGTGCCAGCAGCTCGCGAACAGGGCTAGCTTTCTTT.

The rearrangement joins TRBV5-1 to TRBJ1-2; 9 positions agree with TRBD1. The CDR3 has 21 amino acids. The V gene end was trimmed by 4 bases and the J gene end by 4 bases; junction bases not matched to a gene: 26. Germline V lookup: CDR1 SGHRS, CDR2 YFSETQ. The CDR3 loop is CASSERPLPMQPGQGGYGYTF. As DNA, the CDR3 is TGCGCCAGCAGCGAGCGCCCCTTGCCCATGCAACCGGGACAGGGAGGCTATGGCTACACCTTC.

V is TRBV6-5 and J is TRBJ1-2; D is possibly TRBD1 (5 bases). V shed 11 bases and J shed 8 bases, with 21 bases lying between them. The germline V gene has CDR1 MNHEY and CDR2 SVGAGI. This CDR3 has 13 residues. The CDR3 reads CASSGGGSSGYTF. As DNA, the CDR3 is TGTGCCTCCTCCGGGGGGGGGAGTAGCGGCTACACCTTC.

The CDR3 DNA is TGTGCCAGCAGCTTGGAGTTAACAACTGAAGCTTTCTTT. Encoded protein: CASSLELTTEAFF. V usage is TRBV5-4 and J usage is TRBJ1-1; D not certain. The CDR3 is 13 residues long. V was pared by 0 bases and J by 5 bases, with 8 bases between. Germline lookup yields CDR1 SGHNT and CDR2 YYREEE (reference sequence).

This sequence joins TRBV10-3 and TRBJ2-5, with TRBD2 matching over 9 bases. Trimming cost V 10 bases and J 5 bases; bases outside gene matches: 11. Germline CDR1 and CDR2: ENHRY and SYGVKD. CDR3 length equals 14 residues. The CDR3 protein is CATQGGGAWETQYF. The DNA of the CDR3 is TGTGCCACCCAGGGCGGGGGGGCCTGGGAGACCCAGTACTTC.

The chain links TRBV10-3 to TRBJ2-1; 7 bases line up with TRBD2. This CDR3 contains 16 residues. The V gene end was trimmed by 5 bases and the J gene end by 9 bases; junction bases not matched to a gene: 16. The germline CDR1 and CDR2 sequences are ENHRY and SYGVKD. CDR3 DNA: TGTGCCATCAGTAACGGGGGAGGGACCAGCGGCGTTGAGCAGTTCTTC. Its translation: CAISNGGGTSGVEQFF.

The chain combines TRBV28 with TRBJ1-3, with TRBD1 identical over 7 bases. Germline V gives CDR1 MDHEN, CDR2 SYDVKM. This CDR3 is built from 17 residues. The V segment lost 7 bases and the J segment 4 bases; nucleotides outside the gene matches: 16. The CDR3 reads CASKNRGLPPYGNTIYF. CDR3 sequence (DNA): TGTGCCAGCAAAAACAGGGGATTACCGCCGTACGGAAACACCATATATTTT.

This clone was recorded once. J is TRBJ2-2 and V is TRBV6-2 or TRBV6-3, with TRBD2 identical over 13 bases. Looked up from germline, CDR1 is MNHEY and CDR2 is SVGEGT. Unmatched junction bases numbered 10, after V lost 0 bases and J lost 6 bases. CDR3 length: 19 amino acids. CDR3 sequence reads: CASSYSRLAGGRRSGELFF. CDR3 nucleotide sequence: TGTGCCAGCAGTTACTCCCGACTAGCGGGGGGACGTAGATCCGGGGAGCTGTTTTTT.

The chain carries TRBV5-1 and TRBJ1-6; TRBD1 is a possible D gene (5 bases). CDR1 and CDR2 (germline): SGHRS, YFSETQ. The V gene lost 1 base and the J gene lost 6 bases, with 8 bases spanning the gap. The CDR3 sequence is 14 residues long. CDR3 region: CASSLLGANSPLHF. Written as DNA, the CDR3 is TGCGCCAGCAGCTTGTTAGGGGCTAATTCACCCCTCCACTTT.

The chain carries TRBV7-8 and TRBJ1-4; D may be TRBD1 (5 bases). Germline assignment: CDR1 SGHVS and CDR2 FQNEAQ. V was clipped by 1 base and J by 6 bases, with 12 bases between them. The CDR3 spans 15 residues. The chain's CDR3 is CASSLGRGRDEKLFF. Here the CDR3 DNA reads TGTGCCAGCAGCTTAGGGAGGGGACGGGATGAAAAACTGTTTTTT. Combining the CDR3 with reference TRBV7-8 and TRBJ1-4 gives the whole variable domain GAGVSQSPRYKVAKRGQDVALRCDPISGHVSLFWYQQALGQGPEFLTYFQNEAQLDKSGLPSDRFFAERPEGSVSTLKIQRTQQEDSAVYLCASSLGRGRDEKLFFGSGTQLSVL.

The J gene is TRBJ2-5, the V gene TRBV7-9; 9 bases map to TRBD1. With 1 base clipped from V and 4 bases from J, the junction kept 4 bases outside the gene matches. The CDR3 contains 15 residues. CDR1 and CDR2 (germline): SEHNR, FQNEAQ (reference sequence). CDR3 residues: CASSLGDREGETQYF. CDR3 bases: TGTGCCAGCAGCTTAGGGGACAGGGAAGGAGAGACCCAGTACTTC.

This clone was seen at least ten times. The chain has TRBV6-5 and TRBJ2-1; 7 bases fit TRBD2. This CDR3 comprises 15 residues. Losses at the gene ends were 6 bases for V and 1 base for J; bases not matched to a gene: 6. The germline V gene has CDR1 MNHEY and CDR2 SVGAGI. CDR3 sequence reads: CASSSGRGSYNEQFF. The CDR3 region has the DNA TGTGCCAGCAGCTCAGGGCGGGGGTCCTACAATGAGCAGTTCTTC.

The rearrangement links TRBV5-6 to TRBJ1-1; unclear D gene. This CDR3 is built from 14 residues. Deletions cut 0 bases from V and 1 base from J, with 7 bases between. Germline-derived CDR1 and CDR2 are SGHDT and YYEEEE. The CDR3 loop is CASSLVWQNTEAFF. DNA of the CDR3: TGTGCCAGCAGCTTGGTCTGGCAGAACACTGAAGCTTTCTTT.

This chain links TRBV25-1 with TRBJ2-7; D call uncertain. This CDR3 is built from 14 residues. V was clipped by 10 bases and J by 2 bases, with 18 bases between them. CDR1 is MGHDK, CDR2 SYGVNS, per germline. The CDR3, as DNA: TGTGCCATCCCCTCGCGGCCCAGCCCCTACGAGCAGTACTTC. This codes for CAIPSRPSPYEQYF.

The CDR3 sequence is CASSRGGGYSYEQYF. The CDR3 DNA is TGCGCCAGCAGCAGAGGCGGAGGGTACTCCTACGAGCAGTACTTC. V and J are TRBV5-1 and TRBJ2-7; D might be TRBD2 (6 bases). CDR3 length: 15 residues. Germline CDR1 reads SGHRS; CDR2 reads YFSETQ. V was trimmed by 4 bases and J by 0 bases, leaving 14 bases between them.

This chain uses TRBV3-1 (or the pseudogene TRBV3-2) with TRBJ2-3, with 8 nucleotides matching TRBD1. The CDR3 covers 15 residues. Losses at the gene ends were 6 bases for V and 2 bases for J; bases not matched to a gene: 7. From germline, CDR1 is LGHDT and CDR2 YNNKEL (reference sequence). This CDR3 is CASSFGQGATDTQYF. DNA of the CDR3: TGTGCCAGCAGTTTTGGACAGGGAGCCACAGATACGCAGTATTTT.

This clone was seen more than once but under ten times. The rearrangement links TRBV5-1 to TRBJ1-4; D remains ambiguous. Germline lookup yields CDR1 SGHRS and CDR2 YFSETQ. V was trimmed by 1 base and J by 4 bases, leaving 5 bases between them. The CDR3 loop spans 13 amino acids. CDR3 bases: TGCGCCAGCAGCTTGACCGGTAATGAAAAACTGTTTTTT. Protein: CASSLTGNEKLFF. Looking up the rest from reference TRBV5-1 and TRBJ1-4 gives the full variable domain: KAGVTQTPRYLIKTRGQQVTLSCSPISGHRSVSWYQQTPGQGLQFLFEYFSETQRNKGNFPGRFSGRQFSNSRSEMNVSTLELGDSALYLCASSLTGNEKLFFGSGTQLSVL.

The V call is TRBV10-3, the J call TRBJ1-2, with 8 positions matching TRBD1. V dropped 5 bases and J dropped 8; count of bases not matched to a gene: 13. The germline V gene has CDR1 ENHRY and CDR2 SYGVKD. The CDR3 length is 15 residues. In DNA, the CDR3 is TGTGCCATCAGTCCCATCAGGGGGCCCCCGGAAGGCTACACCTTC. This sequence encodes CAISPIRGPPEGYTF.